Listed below are T cell receptor beta chains from one sample, sequenced in a study of B cell selection in AIRE deficiency. Method: immunoSEQ multiplex PCR; TCRdb's copy keeps in-frame clones and lacks some. The sample contains 21,000 or so clones, around 97% of which appear only once. The material sequenced was conventional CD4+ T cells sorted from PBMCs. All receptors derive from a human donor with AIRE deficiency. Each CDR3 is given with its conserved first and last residue. The D gene is left open where the match is weak. A row's size may be missing; if present it is once, few, many or a size class.

NA TRBJ2-2 TRBV7-3 NA TGTGCCAGCAGCATCAAACCTGGATACACCGGGGAGCTGTTTTTT CASSIKPGYTGELFF
TRBD2 TRBJ2-1 TRBV5-6 once TGTGCCAGCAGCTCGACTAGCGGGGGTAATCTATACAATGAGCAGTTCTTC CASSSTSGGNLYNEQFF
NA TRBJ1-4 TRBV5-1 NA TGCGCCAGCAGCGGCCTCGGGACAACTAATGAAAAACTGTTTTTT CASSGLGTTNEKLFF
NA TRBJ2-2 TRBV28 NA TGTGCCAGCAGTTTACTTCGCCTAACAGGCCCCACGGACACCGGGGAGCTGTTTTTT CASSLLRLTGPTDTGELFF
NA TRBJ1-5 TRBV5-6 NA TGTGCCAGCAGTTTGGGTCGCGATCAGCCCCAGCATTTT CASSLGRDQPQHF
NA TRBJ2-7 TRBV20-1 NA TGCAGTGCGGGGGACTCTACTCGGTGGTACTTC CSAGDSTRWYF
TRBD1 TRBJ1-6 TRBV28 few TGTGCCAGCAGTTTCCTCGACAGGGATAATTCACCCCTCCACTTT CASSFLDRDNSPLHF
TRBD2 TRBJ2-1 TRBV7-9 NA TGTGCCAGCAGCCCCAGACTAGGAGCGGGGCCCACCTACAATGAGCAGTTCTTC CASSPRLGAGPTYNEQFF
TRBD2 TRBJ2-3 TRBV9 NA TGTGCCAGCAGCGTGGCGGCGGGGGGGCCAGATACGCAGTATTTT CASSVAAGGPDTQYF
NA TRBJ1-2 TRBV27 NA TGTGCCAGCAGCCTAGGGGGGCAGGTTAACTATGGCTACACCTTC CASSLGGQVNYGYTF